Below are 27 T cell receptor beta chains sequenced from a single sample in a study of circulating and synovial CD4+ cells in juvenile arthritis. Sequencing was performed with immunoSEQ multiplex PCR; in TCRdb, only in-frame clones are kept and a portion is missing. Altogether 30,000 to 40,000 clones are present, about 95% being singletons, with the ten largest covering less than 0.2%. The sequenced sample was CD4+ T cells from blood. These receptor sequences come from a human donor with juvenile idiopathic arthritis.

V gene TRBV27 combines with J gene TRBJ2-7; D unclear. The CDR3 loop spans 13 amino acids. V lost 6 bases and J lost 1, with 10 bases in between. Germline-derived CDR1 and CDR2 are MNHEY and SMNVEV (reference sequence). This CDR3 reads CASRQAASYEQYF. The CDR3 bases are TGTGCCAGCAGGCAGGCCGCTTCCTACGAGCAGTACTTC.

The chain employs TRBV20-1 and TRBJ2-7, with a possible D match to TRBD1 (6 bases). The CDR3 loop spans 11 amino acids. Germline V lookup: CDR1 DFQATT, CDR2 SNEGSKA (reference sequence). V was pared by 7 bases and J by 5 bases, with 12 bases between. The CDR3 DNA reads TGCAGTGGACTCAGGGGCAACGAGCAGTACTTC. It encodes CSGLRGNEQYF.

This chain uses TRBV7-8 with TRBJ2-7; 10 bases agree with TRBD1. CDR3 length: 17 residues. The germline V gene has CDR1 SGHVS and CDR2 FQNEAQ. The trim removed 5 bases at V and 5 bases at J, leaving 15 bases unmatched. CDR3 residues: CASSQWLSGTGDNEQYF. CDR3 DNA sequence: TGTGCCAGCAGCCAGTGGCTTTCCGGGACAGGGGACAACGAGCAGTACTTC.

The CDR3 sequence: CASTLRGGRTVLSYEQYF. The CDR3 DNA is TGTGCCAGCACCCTCCGGGGGGGCAGGACTGTCCTCTCCTACGAGCAGTACTTC. The genes are TRBV9 and TRBJ2-5; 8 bases agree with TRBD2. The J call is uncertain, as TRBJ2-7 better fits the DNA end. CDR1 and CDR2 (germline): SGDLS, YYNGEE. The CDR3 loop spans 18 amino acids.

This rearrangement joins TRBV18 to TRBJ2-7, with 8 nucleotides matching TRBD2. Germline values: CDR1 KGHSH, CDR2 LQKENI. The CDR3 extends over 17 amino acids. The J segment lost 7 bases and the V segment lost 4 bases, leaving 18 bases of the junction unmatched. The CDR3 region has the DNA TGTGCCAGCTCACGAAGTCCCCCGGGACTAGGGGATGGGGAGCAGTACTTC. It codes for CASSRSPPGLGDGEQYF.

This sequence joins TRBV10-3 and TRBJ2-7; D unclear. Germline lookup yields CDR1 ENHRY and CDR2 SYGVKD. The CDR3 contains 12 residues. V gave up 3 bases and J gave up 3 bases, with 6 bases separating them. The chain's CDR3 is CAISDPRYEQYF. The CDR3 nucleotides read TGTGCCATCAGTGATCCCCGCTACGAGCAGTACTTC.

This chain joins TRBV5-1 and TRBJ1-5, with D hard to call. V shed 2 bases and J shed 9 bases, with 12 bases lying between them. This CDR3 has 13 amino acids. The V gene's germline CDR1 is SGHRS and CDR2 YFSETQ. This CDR3 is CASSLREGGPQHF. CDR3 in DNA: TGCGCCAGCAGCTTACGAGAAGGAGGGCCCCAGCATTTT.

This clone was counted only a few times. The chain couples TRBV2 to TRBJ1-1; 9 bases fit TRBD1. From germline, CDR1 is SNHLY and CDR2 FYNNEI. The CDR3 contains 17 residues. The V segment lost 6 bases and the J segment 0 bases; nucleotides outside the gene matches: 11. CDR3 region: CASSFRYGQGMNTEAFF. The CDR3 DNA reads TGTGCCAGCAGCTTCCGGTACGGACAGGGGATGAACACTGAAGCTTTCTTT.

The rearrangement joins TRBV10-3 to TRBJ2-3; TRBD2 matches at 11 bases. V lost 1 base, J lost 3 bases, and 3 bases stayed unmatched. The CDR3 runs to 16 residues. Germline V gene lookup returns CDR1 ENHRY and CDR2 SYGVKD. The CDR3 reads CAISEFPSGGTDTQYF. CDR3 sequence (DNA): TGTGCCATCAGTGAGTTTCCTAGCGGGGGGACAGATACGCAGTATTTT.

V and J are TRBV28 and TRBJ2-7; 9 bases match TRBD1. With V trimmed by 3 bases and J by 5 bases, 8 bases remained unmatched. In germline, CDR1 is MDHEN, CDR2 SYDVKM. CDR3 length: 15 amino acids. Here the CDR3 reads CASSFGDREANEQYF. The DNA for the CDR3 is TGTGCCAGCAGTTTCGGGGACAGGGAGGCCAACGAGCAGTACTTC.

This clone was seen just once. V usage is TRBV5-4 and J usage is TRBJ2-3; D is uncertain. The CDR3 spans 16 residues. The germline gives CDR1 SGHNT, CDR2 YYREEE (reference sequence). V lost 4 bases, J lost 0 bases, and 15 bases lay in between. CDR3 region: CASSDGISTSTDTQYF. Here the CDR3 DNA reads TGTGCCAGCAGCGATGGTATTTCTACTAGCACAGATACGCAGTATTTT.

J is TRBJ1-1 and V is TRBV4-1; no reliable D call. This CDR3 is built from 14 residues. V was pared by 2 bases and J by 6 bases, with 13 bases between. CDR1 is MGHRA, CDR2 YSYEKL, per germline. The CDR3 nucleotides are TGCGCCAGCAGCCAACTGGAGTTAAGTTCTGAAGCTTTCTTT. Translating gives CASSQLELSSEAFF.

This rearrangement joins TRBV28 to TRBJ1-2, with 7 bases aligning to TRBD1. Germline-derived CDR1 and CDR2 are MDHEN and SYDVKM. CDR3 length equals 16 residues. The ends lost 2 bases at V and 5 bases at J; junction bases unmatched: 11. The CDR3 loop reads CASSLGGTEGNYGYTF. CDR3 DNA sequence: TGTGCCAGCAGTTTAGGGGGGACAGAGGGGAATTATGGCTACACCTTC.

The V call is TRBV5-1, the J call TRBJ1-5; D gene ambiguous. This CDR3 region has 13 residues. Germline CDR1 is SGHRS and CDR2 is YFSETQ. With 0 bases removed from V and 4 bases from J, the gap between germline ends came to 5 bases. The DNA for the CDR3 is TGCGCCAGCAGCTTGGGGGCGAATCAGCCCCAGCATTTT. Translation: CASSLGANQPQHF.

This chain links TRBV6-5 with TRBJ2-5; D not certain. V dropped 2 bases and J dropped 5 bases, with 12 bases sitting between them. This CDR3 region has 14 residues. Germline-derived CDR1 and CDR2 are MNHEY and SVGAGI. Here the CDR3 DNA reads TGTGCCAGCAGTTACGGCCTAGGTAGTGAGACCCAGTACTTC. This codes for CASSYGLGSETQYF.

This clone was seen only a few times. The V and J genes are TRBV6-6 and TRBJ1-5; a possible D gene is TRBD1 (6 bases). This CDR3 comprises 15 residues. Germline V lookup: CDR1 MNHNY, CDR2 SVGAGI (reference sequence). V was cut by 0 bases and J by 6 bases, with 12 bases left in between. The CDR3 sequence: CASSYSSPGVQPQHF. The CDR3 coding sequence is TGTGCCAGCAGTTACTCGTCGCCAGGGGTTCAGCCCCAGCATTTT.

The V gene is TRBV11-2, the J gene TRBJ2-5, with a weak D call TRBD2 (6 bases). The CDR3 runs to 16 residues. V was cut by 2 bases and J by 5 bases, with 18 bases left in between. From germline, CDR1 is SGHAT and CDR2 FQNNGV. CDR3 sequence: CASSLNIRGRGETQYF. The CDR3 region has the DNA TGTGCCAGCAGCTTAAATATTCGGGGCCGGGGGGAGACCCAGTACTTC.

The rearrangement links TRBV7-2 to TRBJ2-7; 10 bases agree with TRBD1. The germline CDR1 and CDR2 sequences are SGHTA and FQGNSA. This CDR3 is 15 amino acids long. Losses at the gene ends were 6 bases for V and 1 base for J; bases not matched to a gene: 6. The CDR3 coding sequence is TGTGCCAGCAGAGGCGACAGGGGGCTGTCCTACGAGCAGTACTTC. The encoded protein is CASRGDRGLSYEQYF. Based on the CDR3 plus reference TRBV7-2 and TRBJ2-7, the full variable domain is GAGVSQSPSNKVTEKGKDVELRCDPISGHTALYWYRQSLGQGLEFLIYFQGNSAPDKSGLPSDRFSAERTGGSVSTLTIQRTQQEDSAVYLCASRGDRGLSYEQYFGPGTRLTVT.

J is TRBJ1-1 and V is TRBV19, with TRBD1 matching over 8 bases. This CDR3 spans 16 amino acids. The junction had 14 bases not matched to a gene; V was cut back by 4 bases and J by 7 bases. The V gene's germline CDR1 is LNHDA and CDR2 SQIVND (reference sequence). CDR3 DNA sequence: TGTGCCAGTAGTAGCCCGGCAGGGGGCACTTCTTTTGAAGCTTTCTTT. Amino acid sequence: CASSSPAGGTSFEAFF.

The chain has TRBV7-6 and TRBJ2-3; possibly TRBD2 for D (5 bases). CDR3 length: 15 amino acids. Germline V lookup: CDR1 SGHVS, CDR2 FNYEAQ. The V gene lost 0 bases and the J gene lost 1 base, with 8 bases spanning the gap. This chain's CDR3 is CASSLAGVGTDTQYF. CDR3 coding DNA: TGTGCCAGCAGCTTAGCGGGAGTGGGCACAGATACGCAGTATTTT.

V usage is TRBV9 and J usage is TRBJ1-2; 9 bases line up with TRBD1. V lost 4 bases and J lost 4; bases outside the gene matches: 5. CDR3 length: 14 residues. Germline V gives CDR1 SGDLS, CDR2 YYNGEE. CDR3 sequence reads: CASSPTTGGYGYTF. The CDR3 nucleotides read TGTGCCAGCAGCCCGACGACAGGGGGCTATGGCTACACCTTC.

The CDR3 DNA follows: TGCGCCAGCAGCCAAGAGGGACCTAGCGGGAGCTCCTACAATGAGCAGTTCTTC. Its translation is CASSQEGPSGSSYNEQFF. The chain links TRBV4-1 to TRBJ2-1, with 10 bases identical to TRBD2. The CDR3 sequence is 18 residues long. The germline gives CDR1 MGHRA, CDR2 YSYEKL. J lost 0 bases, V lost 0 bases, and 5 bases had no gene match.

This clone was seen only once. The V call is TRBV5-8, the J call TRBJ2-7; 10 bases line up with TRBD2. This CDR3 is built from 16 residues. V gave up 2 bases and J gave up 1 base; unmatched junction bases: 6. Germline V gene data show CDR1 as SGHTS and CDR2 as YDEGEE. The CDR3, as DNA: TGTGCCAGCAGCTTCAGCGGGGGGGCCGGATCCTACGAGCAGTACTTC. This gives the protein CASSFSGGAGSYEQYF.

The rearrangement links TRBV18 to TRBJ2-6; D gene ambiguous. Germline CDR1 KGHSH, CDR2 LQKENI. V dropped 4 bases and J dropped 0 bases, with 10 bases sitting between them. This CDR3 has 16 amino acids. CDR3 protein: CASSLRRVSGANVLTF. The CDR3 bases are TGTGCCAGCTCACTTCGTCGAGTCTCTGGGGCCAACGTCCTGACTTTC.

The V call is TRBV28, the J call TRBJ2-5; TRBD1 matches 7 bases. The V segment lost 4 bases and the J segment 1 base; nucleotides outside the gene matches: 6. The germline V gene has CDR1 MDHEN and CDR2 SYDVKM. This CDR3 contains 15 residues. The CDR3 here is CASSSPQGPQETQYF. The CDR3, as DNA: TGTGCCAGCAGTTCACCACAGGGGCCCCAAGAGACCCAGTACTTC.

This sequence joins TRBV20-1 and TRBJ1-1, with D unclear. Trimming took 5 bases from V and 4 from J, leaving 8 bases between them. The CDR3 spans 11 residues. Germline CDR1 DFQATT, CDR2 SNEGSKA (reference sequence). In nucleotides, the CDR3 is TGCAGTGCTCTCCGGAGCACTGAAGCTTTCTTT. It codes for CSALRSTEAFF.

DNA of the CDR3: TGTGCCATTTCGCCCCGACAGTACGAGCAGTACTTC. Amino acid sequence: CAISPRQYEQYF. The V call is TRBV28, the J call TRBJ2-7, with D perhaps matching TRBD1 (5 bases). The CDR3 consists of 12 residues. The germline V gene has CDR1 MDHEN and CDR2 SYDVKM. Between the trimmed V and J ends, which lost 10 bases and 4 bases, there was a span of 14 bases. Based on the CDR3 plus reference TRBV28 and TRBJ2-7, the full variable domain is DVKVTQSSRYLVKRTGEKVFLECVQDMDHENMFWYRQDPGLGLRLIYFSYDVKMKEKGDIPEGYSVSREKKERFSLILESASTNQTSMYLCAISPRQYEQYFGPGTRLTVT.